A single sample is the source of the 20 T cell receptor beta chains below, sequenced in a study of identical twins' blood T cells. TCRdb analysed the 5' RACE reads with MiXCR anew, one entry per CDR3 protein. The sample contains around 380,000 distinct CDR3 sequences, under 30% of which appear only once. The sequencing input was PBMCs. These receptors all stem from a woman aged 18-49 years in good health.

Here the CDR3 reads CASSEFGANYGYTF. As DNA, the CDR3 is TGTGCCAGCAGTGAATTCGGGGCTAACTATGGCTACACCTTC. V is TRBV25-1 and J is TRBJ1-2; D gene unclear. The germline CDR1 and CDR2 sequences are MGHDK and SYGVNS. Trimming pared 1 base from V and 0 bases from J, leaving 6 bases between. The CDR3 contains 14 residues.

This chain uses TRBV5-1 with TRBJ2-2, with 9 bases identical to TRBD1. The CDR3 length is 16 residues. Germline V gives CDR1 SGHRS, CDR2 YFSETQ. The junction had 10 bases not matched to a gene; V was cut back by 4 bases and J by 6 bases. The CDR3 is CASSRDTGGYAGELFF. The CDR3 bases are TGCGCCAGCAGCCGTGATACAGGGGGCTATGCCGGGGAGCTGTTTTTT.

This clonotype was observed a few times. The V call is TRBV6-4, the J call TRBJ2-3, with 12 bases fitting TRBD2. Trimming took 5 bases from V and 5 from J; bases not matched to a gene: 5. Germline CDR1 reads MRHNA; CDR2 reads SNTAGT. The CDR3 spans 15 residues. The CDR3 sequence: CASSKTSGSEDTQYF. CDR3 DNA: TGTGCCAGCAGTAAGACTAGCGGGAGTGAAGATACGCAGTATTTT.

Comments on this clonotype: This could be a read error, since a much larger clone is one nucleotide away. The rearrangement links TRBV29-1 to TRBJ1-1; D is ambiguous. CDR1 is SQVTM and CDR2 is ANQGSEA in the germline V gene. The CDR3 sequence is 11 residues long. V lost 7 bases and J lost 1, with 7 bases in between. The DNA of the CDR3 is TGCAGCGGCGTCAGGAACACTGAAGCTTTCTTT. Amino acids: CSGVRNTEAFF.

In its sample, this clonotype was seen a few times. V usage is TRBV10-3 and J usage is TRBJ1-3, with D possibly matching TRBD1 (5 bases). Germline lookup yields CDR1 ENHRY and CDR2 SYGVKD. Trimming took off 4 bases at V and 0 bases at J, with 13 bases between the two ends. The CDR3 length is 16 residues. DNA for the CDR3: TGTGCCATCAGTGGGTCGCCAGGGAGCTCTGGAAACACCATATATTTT. Translating gives CAISGSPGSSGNTIYF.

The rearrangement joins TRBV25-1 to TRBJ1-1; D is perhaps TRBD1 (5 bases). CDR3 length: 11 residues. Between the trimmed V and J ends, which lost 4 bases and 11 bases, there was a span of 11 bases. The V gene's germline CDR1 is MGHDK and CDR2 SYGVNS. CDR3 in amino acids: CASSGGLLAFF. Here the CDR3 DNA reads TGTGCCAGCAGTGGGGGACTTTTGGCTTTCTTT.

This clonotype was observed a handful of times. The V and J genes are TRBV7-9 and TRBJ1-2, with unresolved D. The CDR3 extends over 15 amino acids. Trimming left V 3 bases short and J 6 bases short, with 17 bases between. Looked up from germline, CDR1 is SEHNR and CDR2 is FQNEAQ (reference sequence). As DNA, the CDR3 is TGTGCCAGCAGCTTTGAAGGTAGCCCCTATCATGGCTACACCTTC. Its translation: CASSFEGSPYHGYTF. Full variable domain (missing parts from reference TRBV7-9 and TRBJ1-2): DTGVSQNPRHKITKRGQNVTFRCDPISEHNRLYWYRQTLGQGPEFLTYFQNEAQLEKSRLLSDRFSAERPKGSFSTLEIQRTEQGDSAMYLCASSFEGSPYHGYTFGSGTRLTVV.

This clonotype was observed a few times. The chain recombines TRBV5-1 with TRBJ1-6; D gene ambiguous. The CDR3 sequence is 17 residues long. V was shortened by 4 bases and J by 4 bases, with 18 bases between the two germline ends. Germline-derived CDR1 and CDR2 are SGHRS and YFSETQ. The CDR3: CASSDEPPTAYNSPLHF. In DNA, the CDR3 is TGCGCCAGCAGCGATGAACCCCCAACAGCTTATAATTCACCCCTCCACTTT. The full variable domain, its missing parts supplied by reference TRBV5-1 and TRBJ1-6, is KAGVTQTPRYLIKTRGQQVTLSCSPISGHRSVSWYQQTPGQGLQFLFEYFSETQRNKGNFPGRFSGRQFSNSRSEMNVSTLELGDSALYLCASSDEPPTAYNSPLHFGNGTRLTVT.

The sample holds many counts of this clonotype. The chain uses TRBV6-2 or TRBV6-3 and TRBJ1-1; D is perhaps TRBD1 (5 bases). The germline gives CDR1 MNHEY, CDR2 SVGEGT. The CDR3 has 14 amino acids. The germline V and J ends were trimmed by 1 base and 6 bases, with 12 bases remaining between them. CDR3 nucleotide sequence: TGTGCCAGCAGTTACTTTCAGGGATCCGCTGAAGCTTTCTTT. Residues: CASSYFQGSAEAFF.

As to this clonotype: Possible read error: a much larger clone is one base away. The limits of the CDR3 on the DNA are not certain, so only TCRdb's listed CDR3 is given. This sequence joins TRBV11-2 and TRBJ2-1; the DNA was not compared with TRBD2, the D call given in the table. With termini counted, the CDR3 has 15 amino acids. The germline CDR1 and CDR2 sequences are SGHAT and FQNNGV. CDR3 sequence reads: CASSFGAGAYNEQLF.

Comments on this clonotype: This sequence may be a read error, since a much larger clone differs from it by one base. The genes are TRBV6-5 and TRBJ1-4; D unclear. The length of the CDR3 is 13 residues. Germline assignment: CDR1 MNHEY and CDR2 SVGAGI. The CDR3 here is CAGSSKPWGKLFF. The CDR3 DNA is TGTGCCGGCAGTTCCAAACCTTGGGGAAAACTGTTTTTT.

This clonotype has a handful of counts. Here the CDR3 DNA reads TGTGCCAGTAGTAGGGACCCCAGGGGGCAGTTCTTC. This translates into CASSRDPRGQFF. The chain is built from TRBV19 and TRBJ2-1; the D gene is possibly TRBD1 (6 bases). The CDR3 totals 12 residues. With 4 bases removed from V and 12 bases from J, the gap between germline ends came to 13 bases. The germline gives CDR1 LNHDA, CDR2 SQIVND (reference sequence).

This clonotype was seen more than once but under ten times. This chain uses TRBV5-1 with TRBJ2-3, with 7 bases fitting TRBD2. Germline CDR1 is SGHRS and CDR2 is YFSETQ. This CDR3 contains 14 residues. V lost 3 bases and J lost 4; bases outside the gene matches: 5. The CDR3 sequence is CASSSAGVADTQYF. The CDR3 DNA is TGCGCCAGCAGCTCGGCGGGAGTGGCAGATACGCAGTATTTT.

This clonotype showed up many times. The CDR3 DNA follows: TGTGCCAGCAGTTACCGGAGCCATGGTAGTAGCACCGGGGAGCTGTTTTTT. It specifies CASSYRSHGSSTGELFF. V gene TRBV6-5 combines with J gene TRBJ2-2; D is unresolved. This CDR3 is 17 amino acids long. The V gene's germline CDR1 is MNHEY and CDR2 SVGAGI. V lost 2 bases, J lost 4 bases, and 17 bases lay in between.

At least ten counts were recorded for this clonotype. The J gene is TRBJ2-1, the V gene TRBV29-1; D is unclear. V was clipped by 4 bases and J by 3 bases, with 4 bases between them. Germline-derived CDR1 and CDR2 are SQVTM and ANQGSEA. The CDR3 is made up of 11 amino acids. This CDR3 reads CSVGGYNEQFF. The CDR3 region has the DNA TGCAGCGTTGGGGGCTACAATGAGCAGTTCTTC.

The V call is TRBV27, the J call TRBJ1-5; D not certain. In germline, CDR1 is MNHEY, CDR2 SMNVEV (reference sequence). There are 15 residues in the CDR3. V was cut by 4 bases and J by 6 bases, with 16 bases left in between. CDR3 loop: CASSSTVGSIQPQHF. The CDR3 nucleotides read TGTGCCAGCAGTTCCACAGTGGGGTCTATTCAGCCCCAGCATTTT.

CDR3 protein: CASGRGVNTEAFF. CDR3 nucleotide sequence: TGTGCCAGCGGACGTGGAGTGAACACTGAAGCTTTCTTT. This chain joins TRBV6-1 and TRBJ1-1; D gene uncertain. The germline gives CDR1 MNHNS, CDR2 SASEGT. With 8 bases removed from V and 0 bases from J, the gap between germline ends came to 10 bases. This CDR3 comprises 13 residues.

The V and J genes are TRBV7-9 and TRBJ2-1, with D hard to call. CDR1 is SEHNR, CDR2 FQNEAQ, per germline (reference sequence). The CDR3 covers 14 residues. The V end lost 6 bases, the J end lost 0 bases, and 9 bases lay between the germline ends. The CDR3 reads CASRSRSSYNEQFF. CDR3 in DNA: TGTGCCAGCAGATCGCGGAGCTCCTACAATGAGCAGTTCTTC.

V gene TRBV10-1 combines with J gene TRBJ2-3; D unclear. The CDR3 runs 14 residues. The V end lost 2 bases, the J end lost 6 bases, and 12 bases lay between the germline ends. Germline V gives CDR1 WNHNN, CDR2 SYGVQD (reference sequence). The CDR3 loop reads CASSEAALGDTQYF. The CDR3 DNA reads TGCGCCAGCAGTGAGGCAGCATTAGGGGATACGCAGTATTTT.

This clonotype was seen only a few times. The rearrangement links TRBV5-1 to TRBJ2-2; 7 nucleotides agree with TRBD2. The V and J ends lost 0 bases and 5 bases, in that order; junction bases with no gene match: 10. The CDR3 extends over 17 amino acids. The germline gives CDR1 SGHRS, CDR2 YFSETQ. The DNA of the CDR3 is TGCGCCAGCAGCTTGGAGCGGGGATCTTTCGGTACCGGGGAGCTGTTTTTT. Amino acid sequence: CASSLERGSFGTGELFF.